A selection of T cell receptor beta chains follows, all from one sample in a study of Ad26.COV2.S vaccination and SARS-CoV-2 variants. TCRdb's copy holds only in-frame clones and misses some; the assay was immunoSEQ multiplex PCR. The sample shows hundreds of thousands of clones, 89% of them seen only once. The source was peripheral blood, collected in a trial of Ad26.COV2.S vaccine versus placebo. The receptor set was obtained from a person between 18 and 65 years old who received the Ad26.COV2.S COVID-19 vaccine or a placebo. Each CDR3 is given with its conserved first and last residue. D genes are given only for firm matches. Size tells how often a clone was seen (once, few, many) or the class of an expanded clone, and some rows leave it out.

TRBJ2-3	.	TRBV27	.	CASSSTSLGTDTQYF	TGTGCCAGCAGTTCGACATCGTTGGGCACAGATACGCAGTATTTT
TRBJ2-3	.	TRBV6-6	.	CARSYEDEFSTDTQYF	TGTGCCAGAAGTTACGAGGACGAGTTTAGCACAGATACGCAGTATTTT
TRBJ2-7	.	TRBV18	.	CASSPPPGQGPYEQYF	TGTGCCAGCTCACCACCCCCGGGGCAGGGACCCTACGAGCAGTACTTC
TRBJ2-1	.	TRBV7-2	.	CASSLVVGASNEQFF	TGTGCCAGCAGCTTAGTGGTGGGGGCTTCCAATGAGCAGTTCTTC
TRBJ2-5	TRBD1	TRBV24-1	.	CATSAVGTGVQETQYF	TGTGCCACCAGTGCAGTCGGGACAGGGGTCCAAGAGACCCAGTACTTC
TRBJ1-5	.	TRBV12-3/TRBV12-4	.	CASSTPGVQPQHF	TGTGCCAGCAGTACACCAGGGGTTCAGCCCCAGCATTTT
TRBJ2-7	.	TRBV28	.	CASSPAAGRGGYEQYF	TGTGCCAGCAGTCCCGCAGCCGGGCGTGGTGGCTACGAGCAGTACTTC
TRBJ1-6	.	TRBV6-5	.	CASSYSNRVYSPLHF	TGTGCCAGCAGTTACTCCAACAGGGTTTACTCACCCCTCCACTTT
TRBJ1-4	.	TRBV7-6	once	CASSTPIPGVNEKLFF	TGTGCCAGCAGCACACCGATACCAGGGGTTAATGAAAAACTGTTTTTT
TRBJ1-2	TRBD1	TRBV25-1	few	CASSATGQGGYTF	TGTGCCAGCAGTGCAACGGGACAGGGTGGCTACACCTTC
TRBJ2-1	.	TRBV19	.	CASSPWLDARGNEQFF	TGTGCCAGTAGTCCCTGGCTAGACGCCCGGGGGAATGAGCAGTTCTTC
TRBJ1-4	TRBD1	TRBV4-2	.	CASSRSAGQEEKLFF	TGTGCCAGCAGCCGTTCAGCGGGACAGGAGGAAAAACTGTTTTTT
TRBJ1-2	TRBD1	TRBV9	once	CASSPGTGGDYGYTF	TGTGCCAGCAGCCCCGGGACAGGTGGAGACTATGGCTACACCTTC
TRBJ2-1	.	TRBV11-2	.	CASSFMGPTPYNEQFF	TGTGCCAGCAGTTTTATGGGGCCCACCCCCTACAATGAGCAGTTCTTC
TRBJ2-5	TRBD2	TRBV25-1	.	CASSEWAGDLETQYF	TGTGCCAGCAGTGAGTGGGCGGGAGATTTGGAGACCCAGTACTTC
TRBJ2-3	.	TRBV2	few	CASSAGGPGTTDTQYF	TGTGCCAGCAGTGCTGGGGGCCCGGGGACCACAGATACGCAGTATTTT
TRBJ1-4	.	TRBV28	.	CASSEGHEKLFF	TGTGCCAGCAGTGAGGGTCATGAAAAACTGTTTTTT
TRBJ1-5	.	TRBV7-2	.	CASSSSDTNQPQHF	TGTGCCAGCAGCTCCTCGGATACGAATCAGCCCCAGCATTTT
TRBJ2-7	TRBD1	TRBV7-9	.	CASSPRDRTYEQYF	TGTGCCAGCAGCCCCCGGGACAGAACCTACGAGCAGTACTTC
TRBJ2-1	TRBD2	TRBV7-3	.	CASSLRTSEGNEQFF	TGTGCCAGCAGCCTGAGAACTAGCGAGGGCAATGAGCAGTTCTTC